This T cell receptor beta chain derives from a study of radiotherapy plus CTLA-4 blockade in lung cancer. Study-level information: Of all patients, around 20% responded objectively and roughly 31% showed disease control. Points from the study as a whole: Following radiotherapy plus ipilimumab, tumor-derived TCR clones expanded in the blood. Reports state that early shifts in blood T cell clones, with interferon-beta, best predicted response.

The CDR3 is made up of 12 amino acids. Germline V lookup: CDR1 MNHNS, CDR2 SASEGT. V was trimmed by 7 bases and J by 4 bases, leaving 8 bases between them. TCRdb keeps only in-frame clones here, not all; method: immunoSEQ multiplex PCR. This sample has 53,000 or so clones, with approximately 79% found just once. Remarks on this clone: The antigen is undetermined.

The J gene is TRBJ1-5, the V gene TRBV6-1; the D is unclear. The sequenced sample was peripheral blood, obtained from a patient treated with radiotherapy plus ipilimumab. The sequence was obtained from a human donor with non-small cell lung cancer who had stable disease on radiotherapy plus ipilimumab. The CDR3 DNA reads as TGTGCCAGCAACCACCTGAATCAGCCCCAGCATTTT. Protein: CASNHLNQPQHF.